These 30 T cell receptor beta chains originate from one sample sequenced in a study of tumor-infiltrating lymphocytes in oesophageal squamous cell carcinoma. TCRdb recomputed calls from the PCR reads with MiXCR, one row per CDR3 protein. The sample shows 9,900 or so distinct CDR3 sequences, approximately 62% of them seen only once. Sequences were obtained from esophageal tumor tissue. The receptors here all came from a male donor with esophageal squamous cell carcinoma.

The chain recombines TRBV11-2 with TRBJ2-1; D unclear. The J call may be faulty, since TRBJ2-7 better matches the DNA end. The CDR3 totals 13 residues. The germline V gene encodes CDR1 SGHAT and CDR2 FQNNGV. CDR3 bases: TGTGCCAGCAGCTCATATCTGGAGAACGAGCAGTACTTC. Amino acids: CASSSYLENEQYF.

This clonotype came up a few times. The chain has TRBV20-1 and TRBJ2-5; possible D gene TRBD2, 7 bases. The end of the DNA fits TRBJ2-7 better, so the J call may be wrong. This CDR3 has 14 residues. Germline CDR1 reads DFQATT; CDR2 reads SNEGSKA (reference sequence). The CDR3 DNA reads TGCAGTGCCAGGGGAGGTAGCGGGCCCTACGAGCAGTACTTC. Translated, it gives CSARGGSGPYEQYF.

The genes are TRBV7-2 and TRBJ2-1; TRBD1 might be the D (6 bases). Judging by the DNA end, TRBJ2-7 fits better; the J call may be wrong. Germline V gene data show CDR1 as SGHTA and CDR2 as FQGNSA. The CDR3 extends over 15 amino acids. The CDR3 DNA reads TGTGCCAGCAGCAAGAGGGACATGGGCTCCTACGAGCAGTACTTC. This translates into CASSKRDMGSYEQYF.

This clonotype is categorized as large. The chain couples TRBV6-1 to TRBJ2-7; D call uncertain. Germline values: CDR1 MNHNS, CDR2 SASEGT. The CDR3 has 15 amino acids. The germline V and J ends were trimmed by 4 bases and 0 bases, with 13 bases remaining between them. The CDR3 nucleotides are TGTGCCAGCAGTGTAGAGCGATCAAGCTCCTACGAGCAGTACTTC. Translating it yields CASSVERSSSYEQYF.

This chain uses TRBV11-2 with TRBJ2-3; 10 nucleotides align to TRBD2. The tail of the sequence fits TRBJ2-7 better, so the J call may be wrong. The CDR3 spans 15 residues. Germline values: CDR1 SGHAT, CDR2 FQNNGV. CDR3 nucleotides: TGTGCCAGCAGCTTAGACACTAGCGGGAACTACGAGCAGTACTTC. This gives the protein CASSLDTSGNYEQYF.

J is TRBJ2-7 and V is TRBV7-8; D is ambiguous. Germline V CDR1 and CDR2: SGHVS, FQNEAQ. There are 11 residues in the CDR3. Trimming took 5 bases from V and 3 from J, leaving 5 bases between them. The CDR3 spells CASSPDYEQYF. CDR3 bases: TGTGCCAGCAGCCCTGACTACGAGCAGTACTTC.

The genes are TRBV7-2 and TRBJ2-5; D uncertain. The J call may be mistaken, given a closer DNA end match to TRBJ1-2. Germline CDR1 SGHTA, CDR2 FQGNSA. The CDR3 has 13 residues. DNA for the CDR3: TGTGCCAGCAGCTTAGGCCGTTTCGATGGCTACACCTTC. Translating it yields CASSLGRFDGYTF.

This sequence joins TRBV24-1 and TRBJ2-7; the match to TRBD2 covers 7 bases. The DNA end favors TRBJ2-1, so the J call may be wrong. The CDR3 runs to 17 residues. CDR1 is KGHDR, CDR2 SFDVKD, per germline. The CDR3 DNA sequence: TGTGCCACCAGTAGCGCCGGGACTACGGTTTCCTACAATGAGCAGTTCTTC. It is translated as CATSSAGTTVSYNEQFF.

The genes are TRBV12-3 or TRBV12-4 and TRBJ2-5, with D possibly TRBD2 on 6 matching bases. Trimming removed 3 bases from V and 5 bases from J, with 13 bases in between. The CDR3 consists of 14 residues. The CDR3 sequence: CASSLEGSVETQYF. The CDR3, as DNA: TGTGCCAGCAGTTTGGAGGGTTCTGTGGAGACCCAGTACTTC.

The chain joins TRBV11-2 to TRBJ1-1; D perhaps matches TRBD1 (5 bases). Germline CDR1 is SGHAT and CDR2 is FQNNGV. The V end was cut by 5 bases, the J end by 1 base, with 11 bases between. There are 14 residues in the CDR3. The CDR3 nucleotides are TGTGCCAGCAGCCCTCGGGGGGGGAACACTGAAGCTTTCTTT. It translates to CASSPRGGNTEAFF.

This rearrangement joins TRBV11-2 to TRBJ2-3; 11 nucleotides match TRBD2. The better agreement between TRBJ2-1 and the DNA end casts doubt on the J call. In germline, CDR1 is SGHAT, CDR2 FQNNGV. The CDR3 runs 16 residues. The CDR3 bases are TGTGCCAGCAGCTTATCCCCACTAGCGGGAGAGGGTGAGCAGTTCTTC. Amino acids: CASSLSPLAGEGEQFF.

At least ten counts were recorded for this clonotype. The chain links TRBV7-3 to TRBJ2-7, with 7 bases aligning to TRBD2. Losses at the gene ends were 5 bases for V and 5 bases for J; bases not matched to a gene: 9. CDR1 is SGHTA, CDR2 FQGTGA, per germline. CDR3 length: 14 amino acids. CDR3 DNA: TGTGCCAGCAGCCCGATGGGGGGGGTCCACGAGCAGTACTTC. Amino acid sequence: CASSPMGGVHEQYF.

The chain joins TRBV27 to TRBJ2-5, with D possibly being TRBD1 or TRBD2 (5 bases each). The end of the DNA fits TRBJ2-7 better, so the J call may be wrong. The CDR3 contains 13 residues. CDR1 is MNHEY, CDR2 SMNVEV, per germline (reference sequence). The CDR3 region is CASRGAGRNEQYF. The CDR3 DNA reads as TGTGCCAGCCGGGGAGCAGGGAGAAACGAGCAGTACTTC.

This clonotype has ten or more counts. The V gene is TRBV27, the J gene TRBJ2-1, with 7 bases that match TRBD2. The V gene's germline CDR1 is MNHEY and CDR2 SMNVEV (reference sequence). The junction had 18 bases not matched to a gene; V was cut back by 6 bases and J by 7 bases. The CDR3 covers 17 residues. CDR3 bases: TGTGCCAGCAGCCCCCGGGGCGGGGGTGGGTTTGGGAATGAGCAGTTCTTC. It is translated as CASSPRGGGGFGNEQFF.

This clonotype was recorded many times. The conserved final phenylalanine or tryptophan is absent from the CDR3, which likely points to a read error. Because the CDR3's place on the DNA is in doubt, the DNA is left out and the CDR3 is given as listed by TCRdb. The chain has TRBV12-3 or TRBV12-4 and TRBJ1-6; whether TRBD1, the table's D call, matches the DNA was not checked. The CDR3 sequence runs 9 residues, both termini included. The CDR3 spells CASSLALGQ.

V and J are TRBV6-2 or TRBV6-3 and TRBJ2-4; TRBD2 agrees at 7 bases. The J call could be wrong; TRBJ2-1 is a better fit for the DNA end. The V gene's germline CDR1 is MNHEY and CDR2 SVGEGT. The CDR3 runs to 15 residues. The CDR3 loop is CASSFGSGKYNEQFF. In DNA, the CDR3 is TGTGCCAGCAGTTTCGGGAGCGGGAAGTACAATGAGCAGTTCTTC.

This clonotype appeared a single time. This chain connects TRBV10-3 to TRBJ2-5; 7 bases are a match to TRBD2. The DNA end favors TRBJ2-1, so the J call may be wrong. Germline lookup yields CDR1 ENHRY and CDR2 SYGVKD. The CDR3 length is 16 residues. The CDR3 spells CAISADHGGGYNEQFF. CDR3 DNA: TGTGCCATCAGTGCCGACCATGGCGGGGGCTACAATGAGCAGTTCTTC.

This clonotype was observed a single time. The CDR3 DNA follows: TGTGCCAGCAGTGCGCAGTACACTGAAGCTTTCTTT. It encodes CASSAQYTEAFF. This chain connects TRBV25-1 to TRBJ1-1; unclear D gene. The CDR3 is 12 amino acids. In germline, CDR1 is MGHDK, CDR2 SYGVNS. The V gene lost 4 bases and the J gene lost 3 bases, with 6 bases spanning the gap. Based on the CDR3 plus reference TRBV25-1 and TRBJ1-1, the full variable domain is EADIYQTPRYLVIGTGKKITLECSQTMGHDKMYWYQQDPGMELHLIHYSYGVNSTEKGDLSSESTVSRIRTEHFPLTLESARPSHTSQYLCASSAQYTEAFFGQGTRLTVV.

This clonotype is classed as medium-sized. The chain has TRBV24-1 and TRBJ2-1, with TRBD2 matching over 13 bases. With V trimmed by 3 bases and J by 9 bases, 10 bases remained unmatched. The CDR3 consists of 17 residues. The germline CDR1 and CDR2 sequences are KGHDR and SFDVKD. The CDR3 loop reads CATSDPGTSGRAGEQFF. CDR3 DNA: TGTGCCACCAGTGATCCCGGAACTAGCGGGAGGGCTGGTGAGCAGTTCTTC.

V and J are TRBV5-1 and TRBJ1-1, with TRBD1 as a possible D gene (6 bases). V was shortened by 4 bases and J by 1 base, with 17 bases between the two germline ends. The CDR3 spans 16 residues. Germline V lookup: CDR1 SGHRS, CDR2 YFSETQ. The CDR3 loop is CASSPRQDMGNTEAFF. CDR3 coding DNA: TGCGCCAGCAGCCCCCGACAGGATATGGGGAACACTGAAGCTTTCTTT.

Comment on this clonotype: A read error may be the cause here, since a much bigger clone is one base away. The chain couples TRBV7-2 to TRBJ2-5; D is ambiguous. Germline CDR1 is SGHTA and CDR2 is FQGNSA. The length of the CDR3 is 16 residues. V was clipped by 5 bases and J by 11 bases, with 27 bases between them. The DNA for the CDR3 is TGTGCCAGCAGCCCCCCCGTCACTCGCCTGTACAATGAGCAGTACTTC. Its translation is CASSPPVTRLYNEQYF.

Judged by abundance, this clonotype is medium-sized. A much larger clone sits a single nucleotide away, making a read error possible. The chain carries TRBV7-2 and TRBJ2-1; D is unresolved. The CDR3 covers 11 residues. V gave up 2 bases and J gave up 10 bases, with 6 bases separating them. Germline assignment: CDR1 SGHTA and CDR2 FQGNSA. The CDR3 sequence: CASSLSREQFF. CDR3 nucleotides: TGTGCCAGCAGCTTAAGCAGGGAGCAGTTCTTC.

The sample holds one count of this clonotype. The CDR3 here is CASSLLRGTEAFF. The CDR3 DNA follows: TGTGCCAGCAGTTTACTCAGGGGCACTGAAGCTTTCTTT. This chain connects TRBV27 to TRBJ2-3, with D perhaps matching TRBD1 (6 bases). With the DNA end fitting TRBJ1-1 better, the J assignment may be wrong. The CDR3 length is 13 residues. In germline, CDR1 is MNHEY, CDR2 SMNVEV (reference sequence).

The chain recombines TRBV12-3 or TRBV12-4 with TRBJ2-3; D is perhaps TRBD1 (5 bases). V shed 2 bases and J shed 0 bases, with 15 bases lying between them. The CDR3 is 17 residues long. CDR3 sequence: CASSLRGQPPSTDTQYF. The CDR3 DNA reads TGTGCCAGCAGTTTAAGGGGCCAGCCCCCTAGCACAGATACGCAGTATTTT.

A word on this clonotype: One base away lies a much larger clone, so this may be a sequencing read error. The CDR3 sequence is CSALHHKNTEAFF. As DNA, the CDR3 is TGCAGTGCACTACACCACAAGAACACTGAAGCTTTCTTT. V is TRBV20-1 and J is TRBJ1-1; no firm D call. The CDR3 length is 13 residues. Trimming took off 6 bases at V and 1 base at J, with 12 bases between the two ends. Germline CDR1 is DFQATT and CDR2 is SNEGSKA (reference sequence).

V gene TRBV20-1 combines with J gene TRBJ2-3; the match to TRBD2 covers 8 bases. This CDR3 comprises 11 residues. Germline-derived CDR1 and CDR2 are DFQATT and SNEGSKA (reference sequence). V dropped 6 bases and J dropped 9; count of bases not matched to a gene: 5. The CDR3 sequence: CSAQREWTQYF. CDR3 coding DNA: TGCAGTGCACAGCGGGAGTGGACGCAGTATTTT.

This clonotype was counted a few times. The V and J genes are TRBV5-1 and TRBJ1-6; D call uncertain. The V and J ends lost 9 bases and 8 bases respectively, with 6 bases between them. The CDR3 consists of 10 residues. The V gene's germline CDR1 is SGHRS and CDR2 YFSETQ. CDR3 amino acids: CAMRYSPLHF. The CDR3 DNA is TGCGCCATGCGGTATTCACCCCTCCACTTT.

Comment on this clonotype: A clone one base away is much larger, so this may be a read error. The chain combines TRBV5-4 with TRBJ1-5; D uncertain. The germline CDR1 and CDR2 sequences are SGHNT and YYREEE (reference sequence). This CDR3 has 12 amino acids. DNA for the CDR3: TGTGCCAGCAGCCTCTTCGGTCAGCCCCGGCATTTT. This encodes CASSLFGQPRHF.

The rearrangement joins TRBV28 to TRBJ2-1; 7 bases are shared with TRBD1. The J call may be in error: the DNA end matches TRBJ2-5 better. CDR3 size: 15 residues. Germline CDR1 reads MDHEN; CDR2 reads SYDVKM. The CDR3 nucleotides read TGTGCCAGCAGTTTACCGGGACAGCTACAAGAGACCCAGTACTTC. Translating it yields CASSLPGQLQETQYF.

The V call is TRBV7-4, the J call TRBJ2-3; tentatively, D is TRBD1 (5 bases). The ends were cut back, 1 base at V and 1 base at J, with 12 bases in the middle. The CDR3 spans 16 residues. Germline V CDR1 and CDR2: SGHVT, SQSDAQ. The CDR3 coding sequence is TGTGCCAGCAGCTTAGAGAGCAGGGTAGGCACAGATACGCAGTATTTT. Translated, it gives CASSLESRVGTDTQYF.